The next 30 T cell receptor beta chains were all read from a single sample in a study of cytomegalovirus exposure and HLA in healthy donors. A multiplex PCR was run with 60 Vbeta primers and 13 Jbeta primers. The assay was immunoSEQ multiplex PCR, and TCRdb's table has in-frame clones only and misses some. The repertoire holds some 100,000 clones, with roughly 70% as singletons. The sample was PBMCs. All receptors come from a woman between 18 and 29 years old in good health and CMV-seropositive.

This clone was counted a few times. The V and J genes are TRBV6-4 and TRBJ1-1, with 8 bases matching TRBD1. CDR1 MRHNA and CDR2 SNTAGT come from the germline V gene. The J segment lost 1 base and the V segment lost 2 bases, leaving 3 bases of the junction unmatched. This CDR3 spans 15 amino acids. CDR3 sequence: CASSDTGTGNTEAFF. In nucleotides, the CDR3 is TGTGCCAGCAGTGACACCGGGACAGGGAACACTGAAGCTTTCTTT.

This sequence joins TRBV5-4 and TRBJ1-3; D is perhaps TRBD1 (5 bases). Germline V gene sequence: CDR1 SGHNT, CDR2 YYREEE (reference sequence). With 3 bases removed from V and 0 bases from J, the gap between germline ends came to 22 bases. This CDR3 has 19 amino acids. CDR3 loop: CASSSGGAFSYLSGNTIYF. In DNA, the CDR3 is TGTGCCAGCAGCTCCGGAGGGGCTTTCTCTTACCTCTCTGGAAACACCATATATTTT. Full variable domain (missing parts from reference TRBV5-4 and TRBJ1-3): ETGVTQSPTHLIKTRGQQVTLRCSSQSGHNTVSWYQQALGQGPQFIFQYYREEENGRGNFPPRFSGLQFPNYSSELNVNALELDDSALYLCASSSGGAFSYLSGNTIYFGEGSWLTVV.

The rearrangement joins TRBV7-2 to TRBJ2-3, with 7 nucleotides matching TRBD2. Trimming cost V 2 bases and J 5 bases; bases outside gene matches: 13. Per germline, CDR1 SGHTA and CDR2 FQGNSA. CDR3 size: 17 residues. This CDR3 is CASSLRVGGGTVDTQYF. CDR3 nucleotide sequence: TGTGCCAGCAGCTTAAGGGTTGGCGGGGGTACTGTAGATACGCAGTATTTT.

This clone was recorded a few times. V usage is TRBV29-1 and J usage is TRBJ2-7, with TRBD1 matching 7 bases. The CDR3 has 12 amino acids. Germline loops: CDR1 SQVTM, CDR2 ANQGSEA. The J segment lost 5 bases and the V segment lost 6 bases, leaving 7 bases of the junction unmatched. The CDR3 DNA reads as TGCAGCGTAGCTACAGGGGCCCACGAGCAGTACTTC. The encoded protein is CSVATGAHEQYF.

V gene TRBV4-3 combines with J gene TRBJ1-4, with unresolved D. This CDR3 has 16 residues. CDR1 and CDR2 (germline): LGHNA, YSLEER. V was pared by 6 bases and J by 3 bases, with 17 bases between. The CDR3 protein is CASSRASQSANEKLFF. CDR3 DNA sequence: TGCGCCAGCAGTCGTGCCTCCCAGTCCGCTAATGAAAAACTGTTTTTT.

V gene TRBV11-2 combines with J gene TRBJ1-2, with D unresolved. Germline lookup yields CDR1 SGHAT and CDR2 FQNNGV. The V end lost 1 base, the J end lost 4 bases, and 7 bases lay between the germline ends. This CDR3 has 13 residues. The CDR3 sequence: CASSLVQRYGYTF. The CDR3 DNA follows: TGTGCCAGCAGCTTAGTCCAGCGCTATGGCTACACCTTC.

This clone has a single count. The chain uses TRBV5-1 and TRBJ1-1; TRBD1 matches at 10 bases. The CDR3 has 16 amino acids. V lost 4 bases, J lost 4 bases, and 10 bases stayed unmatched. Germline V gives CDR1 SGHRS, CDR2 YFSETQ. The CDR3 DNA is TGCGCCAGCAGCCGAGCCCGGACAGGGGGACTCACTGAAGCTTTCTTT. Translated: CASSRARTGGLTEAFF.

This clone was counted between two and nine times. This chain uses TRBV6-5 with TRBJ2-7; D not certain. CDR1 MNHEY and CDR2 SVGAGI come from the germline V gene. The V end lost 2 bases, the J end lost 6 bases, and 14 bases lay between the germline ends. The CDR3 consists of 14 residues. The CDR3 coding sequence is TGTGCCAGCAGTTACCGGTCGAATCCCTCCGAGCAGTACTTC. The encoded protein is CASSYRSNPSEQYF.

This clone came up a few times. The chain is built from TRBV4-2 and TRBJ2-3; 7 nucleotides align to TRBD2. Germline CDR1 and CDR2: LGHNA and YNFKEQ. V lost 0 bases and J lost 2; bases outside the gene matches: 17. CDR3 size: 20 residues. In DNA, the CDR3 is TGTGCCAGCAGCCAAGATCGCGGAGGGAAAGGAGCGGGGATCACAGATACGCAGTATTTT. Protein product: CASSQDRGGKGAGITDTQYF.

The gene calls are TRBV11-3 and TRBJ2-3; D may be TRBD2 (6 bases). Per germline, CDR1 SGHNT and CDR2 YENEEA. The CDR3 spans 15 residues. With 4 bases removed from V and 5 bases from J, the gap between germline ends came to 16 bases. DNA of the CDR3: TGTGCCAGCAGCTCCCACGACGGGGAGGAAGATACGCAGTATTTT. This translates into CASSSHDGEEDTQYF.

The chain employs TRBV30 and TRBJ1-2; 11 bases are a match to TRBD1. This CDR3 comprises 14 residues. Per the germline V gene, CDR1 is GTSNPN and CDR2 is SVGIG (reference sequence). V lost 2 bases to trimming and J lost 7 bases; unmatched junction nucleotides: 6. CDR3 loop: CAWSWTGGAGGYTF. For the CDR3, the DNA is TGTGCCTGGAGTTGGACAGGGGGCGCCGGTGGCTACACCTTC.

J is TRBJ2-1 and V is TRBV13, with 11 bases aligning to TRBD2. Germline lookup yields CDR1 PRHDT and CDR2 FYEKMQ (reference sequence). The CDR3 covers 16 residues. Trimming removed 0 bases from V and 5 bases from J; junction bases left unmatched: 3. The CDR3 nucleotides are TGTGCCAGCAGCTTAGGTACTAGCGGGAGTAACAATGAGCAGTTCTTC. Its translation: CASSLGTSGSNNEQFF. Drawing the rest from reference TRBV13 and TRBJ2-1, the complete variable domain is AAGVIQSPRHLIKEKRETATLKCYPIPRHDTVYWYQQGPGQDPQFLISFYEKMQSDKGSIPDRFSAQQFSDYHSELNMSSLELGDSALYFCASSLGTSGSNNEQFFGPGTRLTVL.

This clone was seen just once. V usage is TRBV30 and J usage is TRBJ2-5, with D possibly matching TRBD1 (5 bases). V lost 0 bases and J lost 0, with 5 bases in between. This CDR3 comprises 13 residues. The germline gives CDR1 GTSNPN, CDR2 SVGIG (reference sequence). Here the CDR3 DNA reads TGTGCCTGGAGTGTAGGGGACCAAGAGACCCAGTACTTC. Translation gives CAWSVGDQETQYF.

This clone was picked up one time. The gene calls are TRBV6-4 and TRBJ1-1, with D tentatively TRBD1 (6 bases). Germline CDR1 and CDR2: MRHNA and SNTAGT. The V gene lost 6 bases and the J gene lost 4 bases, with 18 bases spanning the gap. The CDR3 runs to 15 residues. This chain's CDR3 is CASRSLGRGSTEAFF. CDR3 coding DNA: TGTGCCAGCAGATCATTAGGGAGGGGGAGCACTGAAGCTTTCTTT.

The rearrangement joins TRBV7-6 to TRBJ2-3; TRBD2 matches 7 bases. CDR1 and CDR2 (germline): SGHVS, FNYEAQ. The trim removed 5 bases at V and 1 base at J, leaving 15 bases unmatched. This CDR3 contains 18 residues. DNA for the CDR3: TGTGCCAGCAGCCGAAATCCGCTAGCGGAGGCTGGCACAGATACGCAGTATTTT. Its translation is CASSRNPLAEAGTDTQYF.

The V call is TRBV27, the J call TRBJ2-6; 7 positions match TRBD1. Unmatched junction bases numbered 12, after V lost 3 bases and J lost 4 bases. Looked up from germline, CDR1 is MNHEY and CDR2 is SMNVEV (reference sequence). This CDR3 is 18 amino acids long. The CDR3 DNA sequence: TGTGCCAGCAGTTTGAAGGGACAGTATGTGAGGGGGGCCAACGTCCTGACTTTC. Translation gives CASSLKGQYVRGANVLTF.

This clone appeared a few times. CDR3 in DNA: TGTGCCTGGAGGGTCCTCCCGGACACTGAAGCTTTCTTT. The encoded protein is CAWRVLPDTEAFF. The rearrangement links TRBV30 to TRBJ1-1; D unclear. The V gene lost 3 bases and the J gene lost 3 bases, with 11 bases spanning the gap. In germline, CDR1 is GTSNPN, CDR2 SVGIG (reference sequence). The CDR3 has 13 amino acids.

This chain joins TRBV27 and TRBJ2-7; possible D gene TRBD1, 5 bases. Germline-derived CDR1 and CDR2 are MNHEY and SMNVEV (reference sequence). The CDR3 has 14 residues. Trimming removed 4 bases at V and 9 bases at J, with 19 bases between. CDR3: CASSSLGKGVVQYF. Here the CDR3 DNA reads TGTGCCAGCAGTTCCCTGGGTAAAGGGGTTGTGCAGTACTTC.

The CDR3: CASSSRPARDTEAFF. In DNA form, the CDR3 reads TGTGCCAGCTCATCCAGACCCGCCAGGGACACTGAAGCTTTCTTT. The chain links TRBV18 to TRBJ1-1; the D gene is possibly TRBD1 (5 bases). Trimming took off 5 bases at V and 3 bases at J, with 16 bases between the two ends. The CDR3 spans 15 residues. CDR1 and CDR2 (germline): KGHSH, LQKENI.

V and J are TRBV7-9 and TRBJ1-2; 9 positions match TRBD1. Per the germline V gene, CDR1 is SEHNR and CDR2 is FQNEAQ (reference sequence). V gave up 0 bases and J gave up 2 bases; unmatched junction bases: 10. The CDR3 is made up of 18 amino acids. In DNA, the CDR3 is TGTGCCAGCAGCTTAGCGCGCGGACAGGGGATTGGCAACTATGGCTACACCTTC. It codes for CASSLARGQGIGNYGYTF.

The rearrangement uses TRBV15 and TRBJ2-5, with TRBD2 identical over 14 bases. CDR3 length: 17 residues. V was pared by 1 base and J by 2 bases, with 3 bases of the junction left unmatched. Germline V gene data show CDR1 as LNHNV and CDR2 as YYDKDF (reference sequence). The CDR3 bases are TGTGCCACCAGCAGAGGTCGACTAGCGGGAGGGCAAGAGACCCAGTACTTC. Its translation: CATSRGRLAGGQETQYF.

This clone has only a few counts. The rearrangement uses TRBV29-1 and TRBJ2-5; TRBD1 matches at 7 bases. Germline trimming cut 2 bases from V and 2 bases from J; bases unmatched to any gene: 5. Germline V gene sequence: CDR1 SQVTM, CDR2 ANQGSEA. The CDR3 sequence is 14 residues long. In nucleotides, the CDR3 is TGCAGCGTTGAACCCCGGGACAGTCAAGAGACCCAGTACTTC. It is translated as CSVEPRDSQETQYF. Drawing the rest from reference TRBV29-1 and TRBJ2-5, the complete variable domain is SAVISQKPSRDICQRGTSLTIQCQVDSQVTMMFWYRQQPGQSLTLIATANQGSEATYESGFVIDKFPISRPNLTFSTLTVSNMSPEDSSIYLCSVEPRDSQETQYFGPGTRLLVL.

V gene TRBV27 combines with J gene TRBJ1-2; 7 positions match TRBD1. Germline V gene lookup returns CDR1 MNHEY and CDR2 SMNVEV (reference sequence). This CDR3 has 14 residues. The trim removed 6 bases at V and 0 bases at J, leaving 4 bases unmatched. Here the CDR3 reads CASRSTGPNYGYTF. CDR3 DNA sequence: TGTGCCAGCAGATCGACAGGGCCTAACTATGGCTACACCTTC.

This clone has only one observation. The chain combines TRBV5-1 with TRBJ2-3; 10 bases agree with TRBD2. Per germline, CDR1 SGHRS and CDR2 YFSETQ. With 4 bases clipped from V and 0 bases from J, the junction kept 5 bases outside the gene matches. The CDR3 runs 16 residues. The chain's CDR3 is CASSLGTSASTDTQYF. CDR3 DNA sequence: TGCGCCAGCAGCCTGGGGACTAGCGCTAGCACAGATACGCAGTATTTT. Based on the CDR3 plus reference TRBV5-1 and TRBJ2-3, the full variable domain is KAGVTQTPRYLIKTRGQQVTLSCSPISGHRSVSWYQQTPGQGLQFLFEYFSETQRNKGNFPGRFSGRQFSNSRSEMNVSTLELGDSALYLCASSLGTSASTDTQYFGPGTRLTVL.

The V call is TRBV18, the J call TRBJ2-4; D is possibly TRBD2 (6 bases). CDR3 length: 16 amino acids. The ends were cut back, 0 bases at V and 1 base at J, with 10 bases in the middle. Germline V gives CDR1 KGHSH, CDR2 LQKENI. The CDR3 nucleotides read TGTGCCAGCTCACCACCGGGGGGAATCGCCAAAAACATTCAGTACTTC. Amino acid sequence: CASSPPGGIAKNIQYF.

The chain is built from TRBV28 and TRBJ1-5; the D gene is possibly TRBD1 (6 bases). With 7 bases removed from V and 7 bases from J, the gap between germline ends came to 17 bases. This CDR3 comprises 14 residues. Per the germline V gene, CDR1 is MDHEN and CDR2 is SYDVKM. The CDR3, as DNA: TGTGCCAGCACTCAGCGGCTTCAGGGGCAGCCCCAGCATTTT. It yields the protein CASTQRLQGQPQHF.

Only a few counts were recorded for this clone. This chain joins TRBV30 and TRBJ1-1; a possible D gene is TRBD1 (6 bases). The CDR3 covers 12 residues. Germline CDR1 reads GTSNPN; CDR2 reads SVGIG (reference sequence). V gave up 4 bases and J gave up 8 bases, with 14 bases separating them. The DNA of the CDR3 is TGTGCCTGGATGCAGGGGCCTGGGGAAGCTTTCTTT. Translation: CAWMQGPGEAFF.

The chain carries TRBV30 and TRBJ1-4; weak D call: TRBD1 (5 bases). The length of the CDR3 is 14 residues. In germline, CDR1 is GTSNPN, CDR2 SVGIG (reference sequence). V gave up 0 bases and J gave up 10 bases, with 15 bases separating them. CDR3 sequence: CAWSVGAPIGKLFF. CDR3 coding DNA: TGTGCCTGGAGTGTAGGGGCCCCGATCGGAAAACTGTTTTTT.

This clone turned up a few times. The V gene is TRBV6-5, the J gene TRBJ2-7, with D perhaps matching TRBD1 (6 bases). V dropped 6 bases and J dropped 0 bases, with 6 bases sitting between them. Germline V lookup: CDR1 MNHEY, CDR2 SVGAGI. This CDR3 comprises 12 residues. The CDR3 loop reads CASRDSSYEQYF. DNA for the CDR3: TGTGCCAGCAGGGACAGCTCCTACGAGCAGTACTTC.

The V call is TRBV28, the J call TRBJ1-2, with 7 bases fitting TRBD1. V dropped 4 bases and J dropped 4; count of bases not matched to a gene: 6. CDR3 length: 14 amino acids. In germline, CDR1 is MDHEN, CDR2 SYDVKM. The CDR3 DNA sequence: TGTGCCAGCAGTTCACAGGGACAGAGCTATGGCTACACCTTC. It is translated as CASSSQGQSYGYTF.